This entry lists 20 T cell receptor beta chains sequenced from one sample in a study of T cells after yellow fever vaccination. TCRdb redid the calling of the 5' RACE reads with MiXCR, one entry per CDR3 protein. The table lists under 350,000 distinct CDR3 sequences, approximately 4% of them singletons. The sequencing here drew on PBMCs, taken 5 days after the yellow fever booster vaccination. All receptors come from a man aged 18 to 35 who received the YFV17D yellow fever vaccine.

The sample holds many counts of this clonotype. V usage is TRBV10-2 and J usage is TRBJ1-5; D uncertain. Germline V gene sequence: CDR1 WSHSY, CDR2 SAAADI. The CDR3 runs 13 residues. V lost 0 bases and J lost 4, with 4 bases in between. CDR3 nucleotides: TGCGCCAGCAGTGAGTCGTCAAATCAGCCCCAGCATTTT. Translating it yields CASSESSNQPQHF.

This clonotype was counted between two and nine times. This chain links TRBV11-2 with TRBJ1-3, with TRBD1 as a possible D gene (5 bases). Germline V CDR1 and CDR2: SGHAT, FQNNGV. V was cut by 8 bases and J by 3 bases, with 17 bases left in between. The CDR3 contains 15 residues. The CDR3 here is CASGPQGLGGNTIYF. The CDR3 DNA reads TGTGCCAGCGGACCCCAGGGTTTGGGTGGAAACACCATATATTTT.

This clonotype has a handful of counts. The chain employs TRBV18 and TRBJ2-1; D gene unclear. The CDR3 covers 13 residues. Trimming cost V 3 bases and J 3 bases, with 6 bases left between them. The V gene's germline CDR1 is KGHSH and CDR2 LQKENI. The CDR3 is CASSPAVYNEQFF. The CDR3 DNA sequence: TGTGCCAGCTCACCTGCGGTCTACAATGAGCAGTTCTTC.

This chain joins TRBV4-2 and TRBJ2-1; 8 bases align to TRBD1. In germline, CDR1 is LGHNA, CDR2 YNFKEQ. V was pared by 2 bases and J by 0 bases, with 3 bases of the junction left unmatched. CDR3 size: 16 residues. The CDR3 spells CASSQPTGGSYNEQFF. The CDR3 nucleotides read TGTGCCAGCAGCCAACCCACAGGGGGCTCCTACAATGAGCAGTTCTTC.

Note on this clonotype: Since the CDR3 does not end with the conserved phenylalanine or tryptophan, this likely comes from a read error. The genes are TRBV18 and TRBJ2-1; D remains unclear. The V and J ends lost 3 bases and 2 bases respectively, with 32 bases between them. Germline loops: CDR1 KGHSH, CDR2 LQKENI. The CDR3 loop spans 22 amino acids. The CDR3 is CASSPHLFLGRRSNKTYNEQFS. DNA for the CDR3: TGTGCCAGCTCACCTCATCTTTTTCTGGGCCGGAGATCGAATAAGACCTACAATGAGCAGTTCTCC.

This clonotype came up many times. The V gene is TRBV5-1, the J gene TRBJ1-1; no firm D call. This CDR3 contains 13 residues. Germline CDR1 and CDR2: SGHRS and YFSETQ. V was trimmed by 4 bases and J by 0 bases, leaving 7 bases between them. CDR3 nucleotide sequence: TGCGCCAGCAGCCCCGGCCTGAACACTGAAGCTTTCTTT. Protein sequence: CASSPGLNTEAFF.

This clonotype was seen a handful of times. The gene calls are TRBV4-3 and TRBJ2-5; 8 bases map to TRBD1. The junction had 8 bases not matched to a gene; V was cut back by 1 base and J by 4 bases. Germline loops: CDR1 LGHNA, CDR2 YSLEER. CDR3 length: 16 residues. CDR3 residues: CASSQAQGEFAETQYF. CDR3 sequence (DNA): TGCGCCAGCAGCCAAGCACAGGGGGAGTTCGCAGAGACCCAGTACTTC.

The chain couples TRBV7-2 to TRBJ1-1; no reliable D call. Germline assignment: CDR1 SGHTA and CDR2 FQGNSA. Trimming shortened V by 5 bases and J by 6 bases, and 13 bases separated the two germline ends. The CDR3 has 13 amino acids. For the CDR3, the DNA is TGTGCCAGCAGCCCGTATATTAACCCTGAAGCTTTCTTT. This translates into CASSPYINPEAFF. The full variable domain, in which reference TRBV7-2 and TRBJ1-1 provide the parts outside the CDR3, is GAGVSQSPSNKVTEKGKDVELRCDPISGHTALYWYRQSLGQGLEFLIYFQGNSAPDKSGLPSDRFSAERTGGSVSTLTIQRTQQEDSAVYLCASSPYINPEAFFGQGTRLTVV.

In its sample, this clonotype was seen a few times. V is TRBV30 and J is TRBJ2-7; 7 bases are a match to TRBD2. The CDR3 is made up of 16 amino acids. Looked up from germline, CDR1 is GTSNPN and CDR2 is SVGIG (reference sequence). Trimming at V came to 0 bases and at J to 6 bases, leaving 14 bases not matched to a gene. Here the CDR3 DNA reads TGTGCCTGGAGTGTATTGAGGTGGGAGCGGGGAGGCGAGCAGTACTTC. Translating it yields CAWSVLRWERGGEQYF.

The rearrangement uses TRBV28 and TRBJ1-1; a weak D match, TRBD1 (5 bases). Trimming removed 3 bases at V and 5 bases at J, with 13 bases between. The CDR3 is made up of 14 amino acids. Germline values: CDR1 MDHEN, CDR2 SYDVKM. The CDR3 reads CASSFRGVGTEAFF. For the CDR3, the DNA is TGTGCCAGCAGTTTCCGGGGCGTTGGAACTGAAGCTTTCTTT. Based on the CDR3 plus reference TRBV28 and TRBJ1-1, the full variable domain is DVKVTQSSRYLVKRTGEKVFLECVQDMDHENMFWYRQDPGLGLRLIYFSYDVKMKEKGDIPEGYSVSREKKERFSLILESASTNQTSMYLCASSFRGVGTEAFFGQGTRLTVV.

Ten or more counts support this clonotype. V and J are TRBV6-5 and TRBJ1-4; possibly TRBD1 for D (6 bases). This CDR3 has 15 amino acids. From germline, CDR1 is MNHEY and CDR2 SVGAGI. V gave up 6 bases and J gave up 3 bases, with 14 bases separating them. CDR3 nucleotide sequence: TGTGCCAGCAGGCCTGGACAGCTCTCTAATGAAAAACTGTTTTTT. Translation gives CASRPGQLSNEKLFF.

This clonotype showed up just a few times. The chain links TRBV19 to TRBJ2-1; 10 bases fit TRBD2. V was clipped by 0 bases and J by 2 bases; unmatched bases: 1. The CDR3 consists of 16 residues. Germline CDR1 LNHDA, CDR2 SQIVND (reference sequence). This chain's CDR3 is CASSIDLAGAYNEQFF. The CDR3 DNA reads TGTGCCAGTAGTATAGACCTAGCGGGGGCCTACAATGAGCAGTTCTTC.

The genes are TRBV7-9 and TRBJ2-1; tentatively, D is TRBD2 (6 bases). The CDR3 totals 15 residues. Germline-derived CDR1 and CDR2 are SEHNR and FQNEAQ (reference sequence). V was cut by 4 bases and J by 2 bases, with 12 bases left in between. DNA of the CDR3: TGTGCCAGCAGCTCGACTAGTCGAACCTACAATGAGCAGTTCTTC. Amino acids: CASSSTSRTYNEQFF. Full variable domain (missing parts from reference TRBV7-9 and TRBJ2-1): DTGVSQNPRHKITKRGQNVTFRCDPISEHNRLYWYRQTLGQGPEFLTYFQNEAQLEKSRLLSDRFSAERPKGSFSTLEIQRTEQGDSAMYLCASSSTSRTYNEQFFGPGTRLTVL.

The J gene is TRBJ1-4, the V gene TRBV4-1; 7 nucleotides line up with TRBD1. Trimming removed 1 base from V and 3 bases from J; junction bases left unmatched: 5. Looked up from germline, CDR1 is MGHRA and CDR2 is YSYEKL. The CDR3 has 16 residues. CDR3 nucleotide sequence: TGCGCCAGCAGCCAAGCTGAGGGGGCGGCTAATGAAAAACTGTTTTTT. Protein product: CASSQAEGAANEKLFF.

This clonotype was observed a few times. This chain connects TRBV20-1 to TRBJ2-3, with D possibly TRBD2 on 5 matching bases. V lost 0 bases and J 3 bases, leaving 19 bases between the germline ends. The CDR3 has 17 amino acids. Per germline, CDR1 DFQATT and CDR2 SNEGSKA (reference sequence). CDR3 nucleotide sequence: TGCAGTGCTAGAGATAACACCCGGGCGGGTGTTACAGATACGCAGTATTTT. It specifies CSARDNTRAGVTDTQYF.

This clonotype was picked up a small number of times. The chain combines TRBV5-1 with TRBJ2-7; a weak D match, TRBD1 (5 bases). The CDR3 sequence is 17 residues long. The V and J ends lost 0 bases and 0 bases respectively, with 16 bases between them. Germline assignment: CDR1 SGHRS and CDR2 YFSETQ. The CDR3 DNA follows: TGCGCCAGCAGCTTGGCGCCAGGGCCACCAGCCTCCTACGAGCAGTACTTC. Its translation: CASSLAPGPPASYEQYF.

V usage is TRBV5-1 and J usage is TRBJ1-2; TRBD1 agrees at 8 bases. Germline V gene sequence: CDR1 SGHRS, CDR2 YFSETQ. This CDR3 region has 14 residues. The V segment lost 4 bases and the J segment 5 bases; nucleotides outside the gene matches: 7. In nucleotides, the CDR3 is TGCGCCAGCAGCGAAAGAGGACAGGGTTATGGCTACACCTTC. Its protein product is CASSERGQGYGYTF.

This clonotype is categorized as medium-sized. The CDR3 reads CASSPPRADTQYF. The DNA for the CDR3 is TGCGCCAGCAGCCCCCCGAGGGCCGATACGCAGTATTTT. J is TRBJ2-3 and V is TRBV4-3; a weak D match, TRBD2 (5 bases). Germline loops: CDR1 LGHNA, CDR2 YSLEER. CDR3 size: 13 residues. V lost 4 bases to trimming and J lost 6 bases, with 11 bases between them.

This clonotype was detected only a few times. The rearrangement joins TRBV10-3 to TRBJ2-3; D is undetermined. Germline V gene sequence: CDR1 ENHRY, CDR2 SYGVKD. This CDR3 spans 13 amino acids. V lost 11 bases to trimming and J lost 2 bases, with 14 bases between them. The CDR3 sequence is CAARLGYTDTQYF. Written as DNA, the CDR3 is TGTGCCGCCCGACTCGGATACACAGATACGCAGTATTTT.

The V call is TRBV28, the J call TRBJ2-1; maybe TRBD1 (5 bases). Germline lookup yields CDR1 MDHEN and CDR2 SYDVKM. The CDR3 runs 15 residues. V was trimmed by 2 bases and J by 9 bases, leaving 17 bases between them. Here the CDR3 DNA reads TGTGCCAGCAGTTTAGGGGCAGGGCCTCTTGGTGAGCAGTTCTTC. Protein: CASSLGAGPLGEQFF.